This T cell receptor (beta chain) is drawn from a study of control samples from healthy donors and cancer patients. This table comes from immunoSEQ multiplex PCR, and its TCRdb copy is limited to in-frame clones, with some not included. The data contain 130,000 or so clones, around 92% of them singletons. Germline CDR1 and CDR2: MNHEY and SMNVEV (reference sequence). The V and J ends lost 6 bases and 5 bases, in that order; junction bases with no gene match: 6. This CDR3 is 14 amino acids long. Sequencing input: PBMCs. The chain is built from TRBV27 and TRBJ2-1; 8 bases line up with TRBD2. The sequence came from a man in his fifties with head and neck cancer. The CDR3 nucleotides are TGTGCCAGCAGAAAGGAACTAGCGGACAATGAGCAGTTCTTC. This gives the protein CASRKELADNEQFF.